Listed below are T cell receptor beta chains from one sample, sequenced in a study of blood T cell repertoires in COVID-19. The table came from immunoSEQ multiplex PCR; TCRdb's copy has only in-frame clones and leaves some out. Here the sample spans about 390,000 clones, around 87% being singletons. The sample taken for sequencing was peripheral blood. The receptors derive from a woman in her sixties or seventies with COVID-19, enrolled during active disease. The CDR3 runs from the conserved cysteine through the conserved F or W. A D gene is named only where the DNA matches it firmly. Expanded clones are given a class, and other clones once, few, many or no size at all.

>TRBV24-1|TRBJ2-5|.|TRBD2
TGTGCCACCAGCTTCGGGGGGGAGACCCAGTACTTC
CATSFGGETQYF
>TRBV27|TRBJ1-2|few|TRBD1
TGTGCCAGCAGTGGCACAGGGGCCGACATTAACTATGGCTACACCTTC
CASSGTGADINYGYTF
>TRBV7-6|TRBJ2-1|.|.
TGTGCCAGCAGCGTCACGCAGCGAGGTGAGCAGTTCTTC
CASSVTQRGEQFF
>TRBV4-1|TRBJ1-5|.|TRBD1
TGCGCCAGCAGCCAAGATCTGACAGGGGTCGGTCAGCCCCAGCATTTT
CASSQDLTGVGQPQHF
>TRBV29-1|TRBJ1-4|.|TRBD1
TGCAGCGCCACCGGGACAGAGGAGGGTCTGGGGGAAAAACTGTTTTTT
CSATGTEEGLGEKLFF
>TRBV15|TRBJ2-1|once|.
TGTGCCACCAGCACGGGCGGGGTAGCGGCCCTATTTAGCTCCTACAATGAGCAGTTCTTC
CATSTGGVAALFSSYNEQFF
>TRBV6-1|TRBJ1-4|.|.
TGTGCCAGCAGTCCTCCCGGGGGTTGGGAAAAACTGTTTTTT
CASSPPGGWEKLFF
>TRBV19|TRBJ1-2|.|TRBD1
TGTGCCAGTAGTATAATAGGGACAGGAGGTGGCGGCTACACCTTC
CASSIIGTGGGGYTF
>TRBV7-3|TRBJ2-7|.|.
TGTGCCAGCAGCTTAACCCAAGTGGCCGAGCAGTACTTC
CASSLTQVAEQYF
>TRBV27|TRBJ2-1|.|TRBD2
TGTGCCAGCAGTTTTAGCGGGGGGCTCTACAATGAGCAGTTCTTC
CASSFSGGLYNEQFF
>TRBV3-1/TRBV3-2|TRBJ1-5|.|.
TGTGCCAGCAGCCAAGGAGCAAATAGCAATCAGCCCCAGCATTTT
CASSQGANSNQPQHF
>TRBV4-1|TRBJ2-7|.|.
TGCGCCAGCAGCCAGGAGGGGGGGTTCGTAGCCGAGCAGTACTTC
CASSQEGGFVAEQYF
>TRBV4-1|TRBJ1-6|.|.
TGCGCCAGCAGCCCCGCAGATCATTCACCCCTCCACTTT
CASSPADHSPLHF
>TRBV27|TRBJ2-7|.|.
TGTGCCAGCAGTTCCACAGGGTATTCCAACTACGAGCAGTACTTC
CASSSTGYSNYEQYF
>TRBV24-1|TRBJ2-5|.|TRBD1
TGTGCCACCAGTAGCAGGGGGTATGGCCAAGAGACCCAGTACTTC
CATSSRGYGQETQYF
>TRBV19|TRBJ1-5|.|TRBD1
TGTGCCAGTAGTCGTACAGGGGGCTTAAGATACGATAGCAATCAGCCCCAGCATTTT
CASSRTGGLRYDSNQPQHF
>TRBV9|TRBJ2-5|.|TRBD1
TGTGCCAGCAGCTTCGGACAGGGAGAGACCCAGTACTTC
CASSFGQGETQYF
>TRBV7-2|TRBJ1-2|.|.
TGTGCCAGCAGCCAGGCCTTCTATGGCTACACCTTC
CASSQAFYGYTF
>TRBV28|TRBJ2-1|.|TRBD2
TGTGCCAGCAGTTTATTGGGGGGGGGACCCTACAATGAGCAGTTCTTC
CASSLLGGGPYNEQFF
>TRBV9|TRBJ1-1|.|.
TGTGCCAGCAGCGCAAACCGCGGCGGGACTGAAGCTTTCTTT
CASSANRGGTEAFF
>TRBV6-5|TRBJ2-7|.|TRBD1
TGTGCCAGCGGACAGGGGGCCGAGCAGTACTTC
CASGQGAEQYF
>TRBV7-9|TRBJ2-1|.|TRBD1
TGTGCCAGCAGCCGACAGGGGAATGAGCAGTTCTTC
CASSRQGNEQFF
>TRBV25-1|TRBJ2-7|.|TRBD1
TGTGCCAGCAGTGGGACAGGGCATTATTCCTACGAGCAGTACTTC
CASSGTGHYSYEQYF
>TRBV2|TRBJ2-2|.|TRBD1
TGTGCCAGCAGAGGACAGGGGGGGAACACCGGGGAGCTGTTTTTT
CASRGQGGNTGELFF
>TRBV25-1|TRBJ2-5|.|TRBD2
TGTGCCAGCCAACGCGGGGGGGCCGGGCAAGAGACCCAGTACTTC
CASQRGGAGQETQYF
>TRBV24-1|TRBJ1-2|.|TRBD1
TGTGCCACCAGCCCGGACAGGGGAGGCGGCTACACCTTC
CATSPDRGGGYTF
>TRBV2|TRBJ2-7|.|.
TGTGCCACCCCCTTTGAGGGGGAACGGGGCGAGCAGTACTTC
CATPFEGERGEQYF
>TRBV3-1/TRBV3-2|TRBJ2-5|once|.
TGTGCCAGCAGCCAAGGCCCGATCCAGGGGGAGACCCAGTACTTC
CASSQGPIQGETQYF
>TRBV4-1|TRBJ1-6|few|.
TGCGCCAGCAGCCAAGGACGACAGGTCTCCTATAATTCACCCCTCCACTTT
CASSQGRQVSYNSPLHF
>TRBV4-1|TRBJ1-4|.|.
TGCGCCAGCAGCCAAGGGTACAGGTGGGGTGAAAAACTGTTTTTT
CASSQGYRWGEKLFF
>TRBV30|TRBJ1-5|.|.
TGTGCCTGGAGGGGTGGACAACCTGGGTTGCCCCAGCATTTT
CAWRGGQPGLPQHF
>TRBV5-8|TRBJ1-5|.|.
TGTGCCAGCAGCTTGGCCAGGGCCGGCAATCAGCCCCAGCATTTT
CASSLARAGNQPQHF
>TRBV10-3|TRBJ2-7|.|TRBD2
TGTGCCATCAGTGATTTGGCGGGGGGAACCTACGAGCAGTACTTC
CAISDLAGGTYEQYF
>TRBV30|TRBJ1-2|.|TRBD1
TGTGCCTGGAACCCCGGGACAGGCCGAAACTATGGCTACACCTTC
CAWNPGTGRNYGYTF
>TRBV2|TRBJ1-5|once|.
TGTGCCAGCAGTGTTCAGTCGGGGGATAGCAATCAGCCCCAGCATTTT
CASSVQSGDSNQPQHF
>TRBV6-6|TRBJ1-1|.|TRBD1
TGTGCCAGCAGTCCCCGGGACAGGGGCTACACTGAAGCTTTCTTT
CASSPRDRGYTEAFF
>TRBV28|TRBJ1-5|few|.
TGTGCCAGCAGTTTACCCCTCGGTAGGACAAGGGCCCGCAATCAGCCCCAGCATTTT
CASSLPLGRTRARNQPQHF
>TRBV3-1/TRBV3-2|TRBJ2-1|.|TRBD2
TGTGCCAGCAGCCCACTCCGGACTAGCGGGGACTACAATGAGCAGTTCTTC
CASSPLRTSGDYNEQFF
>TRBV14|TRBJ1-2|.|.
TGTGCCAGCAGCCTAAGACAGATTCCTAACTATGGCTACACCTTC
CASSLRQIPNYGYTF
>TRBV3-1/TRBV3-2|TRBJ2-1|.|TRBD1
TGTGCCAGCAGCCCACCCCCGGGACAGGGCAACAATGAGCAGTTCTTC
CASSPPPGQGNNEQFF
>TRBV2|TRBJ2-3|.|TRBD2
TGTGCCAGCCTCAATGGACTAGCTCTCACAGATACGCAGTATTTT
CASLNGLALTDTQYF
>TRBV7-9|TRBJ1-2|.|.
TGTGCCAGCAGCTCGGTTCAAAACTATGGCTACACCTTC
CASSSVQNYGYTF
>TRBV10-2|TRBJ2-5|.|.
TGCGCCAGCAGCCGGAGGCAGCAAGAGACCCAGTACTTC
CASSRRQQETQYF
>TRBV28|TRBJ1-1|.|.
TGTGCCAGCAGTTCGCGCGGGGGGCGCACTGAAGCTTTCTTT
CASSSRGGRTEAFF
>TRBV7-8|TRBJ2-1|.|TRBD2
TGTGCCAGCAGCCAGAGGGGTCTAGCGGGGGGGCCGGTCCACAATGAGCAGTTCTTC
CASSQRGLAGGPVHNEQFF
>TRBV18|TRBJ1-5|.|TRBD1
TGTGCCAGCTCACCCGGCCAGGGGGCGGTTCAGCCCCAGCATTTT
CASSPGQGAVQPQHF
>TRBV3-1/TRBV3-2|TRBJ2-3|.|.
TGTGCCAGCAGCCGCCACCAGGCGGGGAGCACAGATACGCAGTATTTT
CASSRHQAGSTDTQYF
>TRBV30|TRBJ1-6|.|.
TGTGCCTGGAGGGGCTCCCATCAGGGAAAGTATAATTCACCCCTCCACTTT
CAWRGSHQGKYNSPLHF
>TRBV2|TRBJ2-3|.|.
TGTGCCAGCTTCCGAGGATGGGATACGCAGTATTTT
CASFRGWDTQYF
>TRBV12-3/TRBV12-4|TRBJ1-2|.|.
TGTGCCAGCAGTTTGGGGACACCTTATGGCTACACCTTC
CASSLGTPYGYTF
>TRBV19|TRBJ1-1|.|.
TGTGCCAGTAGTCAGGCCTTGGACACTGAAGCTTTCTTT
CASSQALDTEAFF
>TRBV21-1|TRBJ2-1|.|.
TGTGCCAGCAGCAAAAAGGGGGGGCGGAATGAGCAGTTCTTC
CASSKKGGRNEQFF
>TRBV7-9|TRBJ1-2|.|.
TGTGCCAGCAGCTACACCAGTCTTAACTATGGCTACACCTTC
CASSYTSLNYGYTF
>TRBV9|TRBJ2-5|once|.
TGTGCCAGCAGCCCCGGGTTGTGGAGGACCCAAGAGACCCAGTACTTC
CASSPGLWRTQETQYF
>TRBV10-3|TRBJ2-7|.|.
TGTGCCATCAGTGACCTGCAGGTTGGGCAGTACTTC
CAISDLQVGQYF
>TRBV3-1/TRBV3-2|TRBJ2-3|.|TRBD2
TGTGCCAGCAGCCTAGCGGGAGCAGATACGCAGTATTTT
CASSLAGADTQYF
>TRBV6-5|TRBJ1-4|.|.
TGTGCCAGCAGACTGACAGTGCTTAATGAAAAACTGTTTTTT
CASRLTVLNEKLFF